This TCR beta chain was documented in a study of blood T cell repertoires in COVID-19. Whole-study context: Both acute and convalescent COVID-19 samples were obtained from the United States, Italy and Spain. T cells, B-cell-depleted T cells, or PBMCs provided the cDNA or gDNA that served as material.

In the original processing: Researchers report that nucleated cell counts were estimated from reference gene primer amplification. TCRdb's copy holds only in-frame clones and misses some; the assay was immunoSEQ multiplex PCR. D and trimming were read from the DNA, whereas the V and J calls and clone size are those reported in that table. The table lists more than 15,000 clones, 82% of them singletons. Germline lookup yields CDR1 MDHEN and CDR2 SYDVKM. The V gene end was trimmed by 3 bases and the J gene end by 8 bases; junction bases not matched to a gene: 2. The CDR3 is made up of 12 amino acids. V and J are TRBV28 and TRBJ2-3, with 7 bases matching TRBD1. The receptor was derived from a man at least 80 years old with active COVID-19. Sample: peripheral blood. The CDR3 is CASSLTGSTQYF. The CDR3 region has the DNA TGTGCCAGCAGTTTGACAGGGAGTACGCAGTATTTT.